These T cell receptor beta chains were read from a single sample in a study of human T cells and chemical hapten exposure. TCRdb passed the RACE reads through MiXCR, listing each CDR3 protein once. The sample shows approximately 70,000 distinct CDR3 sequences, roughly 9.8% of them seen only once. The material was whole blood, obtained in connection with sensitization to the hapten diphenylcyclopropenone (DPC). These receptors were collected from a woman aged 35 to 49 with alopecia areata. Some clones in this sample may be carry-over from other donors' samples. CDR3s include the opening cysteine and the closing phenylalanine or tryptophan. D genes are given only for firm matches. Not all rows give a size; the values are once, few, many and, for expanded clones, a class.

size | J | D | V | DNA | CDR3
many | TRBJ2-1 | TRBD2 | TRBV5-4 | TGTGCCAGCAGCCTACTAGCGGGCTCCTACAATGAGCAGTTCTTC | CASSLLAGSYNEQFF
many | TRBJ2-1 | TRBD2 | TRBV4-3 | TGCGCCAGCAGCCAAGTTCTGATAGCGGGAAATGAGCAGTTCTTC | CASSQVLIAGNEQFF
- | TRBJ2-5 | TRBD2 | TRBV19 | TGTGCCAGTAGTCGGGGACTAGCGGAGACCCAGTACTTC | CASSRGLAETQYF
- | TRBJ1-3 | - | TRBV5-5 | TGTGCCAGCAGCTTGAGAATATCTGAAAACACCATATATTTT | CASSLRISENTIYF
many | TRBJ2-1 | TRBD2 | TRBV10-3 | TGTGCCATTGGACTAGCGGGGGGGTTGCAACAGTTCTTC | CAIGLAGGLQQFF
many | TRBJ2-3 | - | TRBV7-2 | TGTGCCAGCAGCTTAGCGGTAACAATTCTGGCCTCGACAGATACGCAGTATTTT | CASSLAVTILASTDTQYF
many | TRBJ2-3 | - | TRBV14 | TGTGCCAGCAGCCAACTCGATACGCAGTATTTT | CASSQLDTQYF
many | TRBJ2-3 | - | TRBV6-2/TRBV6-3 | TGTGCCTTACGGGAGAGGGGGCGCACAGATACGCAGTATTTT | CALRERGRTDTQYF
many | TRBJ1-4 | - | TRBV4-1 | TGCGCCAGCAGCCAGATGAGGGGTGAAAAACTGTTTTTT | CASSQMRGEKLFF
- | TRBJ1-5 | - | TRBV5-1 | TGCGCCAGCAGCTTGTCTGGGCAGGGGAGCAATCAGCCCCAGCATTTT | CASSLSGQGSNQPQHF
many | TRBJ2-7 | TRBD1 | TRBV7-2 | TGTGCCAGCAGCTTAGACAGGGGGCCGTACGAGCAGTACTTC | CASSLDRGPYEQYF
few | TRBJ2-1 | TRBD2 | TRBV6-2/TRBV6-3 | TGTGCCAGCAGCACGCGGGGGGGCCTTAATGAGCAGTTCTTC | CASSTRGGLNEQFF
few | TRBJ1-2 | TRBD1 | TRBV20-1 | TGCAGTGCTAGAGATCCCCGACAGGGACTCTATGGCTACACCTTC | CSARDPRQGLYGYTF
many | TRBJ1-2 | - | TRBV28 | TGTGCCAGCAGTTTCCCAAACACTCAAGCTAACTATGGCTACACCTTC | CASSFPNTQANYGYTF
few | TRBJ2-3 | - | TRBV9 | TGTGCCAGCAGCGTAGAAAGAGATACGCAGTATTTT | CASSVERDTQYF
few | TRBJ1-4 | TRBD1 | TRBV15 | TGTGCCACCAGCCGGACCGGGACAGGGGGTAATGAAAAACTGTTTTTT | CATSRTGTGGNEKLFF
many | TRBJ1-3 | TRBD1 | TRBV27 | TGTGCCAGCAGTCCAACAAAACAGGGGATCCCAAACACCATATATTTT | CASSPTKQGIPNTIYF
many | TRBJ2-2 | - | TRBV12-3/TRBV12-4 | TGTGCCAGCAGCGCTATGGCCCCCAACACCGGGGAGCTGTTTTTT | CASSAMAPNTGELFF
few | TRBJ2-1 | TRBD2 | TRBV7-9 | TGTGCCAGCAGCTCAAGCGGGGGGCGGAGGGTTGAGCAGTTCTTC | CASSSSGGRRVEQFF
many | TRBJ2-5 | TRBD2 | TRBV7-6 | TGTGCCAGCAGCTTAAGATTCGCCAGCGGGGGTACCCAAGAGACCCAGTACTTC | CASSLRFASGGTQETQYF
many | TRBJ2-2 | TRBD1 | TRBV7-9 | TGTGCCAGCAGCTTAGGACAGGGGGCAGCGGAGCTGTTTTTT | CASSLGQGAAELFF
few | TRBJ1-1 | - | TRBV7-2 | TGTGCCAGCAGCTTATTCATCCAGGGTACTGAAGCTTTCTTT | CASSLFIQGTEAFF
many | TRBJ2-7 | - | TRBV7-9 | TGTGCCAGCAGCCTCGTGGGGCAGGAGCGGCAGTACTTC | CASSLVGQERQYF
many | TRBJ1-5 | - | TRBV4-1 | TGCGCCAGCAGCCTGGGCAGAAATCAGCCCCAGCATTTT | CASSLGRNQPQHF
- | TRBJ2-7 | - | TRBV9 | TGTGCCAGCAGCGTAGGAGGGACACCCGTGTACGAGCAGTACTTC | CASSVGGTPVYEQYF
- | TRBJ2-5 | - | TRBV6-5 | TGTGCCAGCAGCCCACGGGGGACCGTCCAAGAGACCCAGTACTTC | CASSPRGTVQETQYF
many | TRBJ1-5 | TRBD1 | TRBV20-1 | TGCAGTGCAGAGGACAGGGGCGGTGGCAATCAGCCCCAGCATTTT | CSAEDRGGGNQPQHF